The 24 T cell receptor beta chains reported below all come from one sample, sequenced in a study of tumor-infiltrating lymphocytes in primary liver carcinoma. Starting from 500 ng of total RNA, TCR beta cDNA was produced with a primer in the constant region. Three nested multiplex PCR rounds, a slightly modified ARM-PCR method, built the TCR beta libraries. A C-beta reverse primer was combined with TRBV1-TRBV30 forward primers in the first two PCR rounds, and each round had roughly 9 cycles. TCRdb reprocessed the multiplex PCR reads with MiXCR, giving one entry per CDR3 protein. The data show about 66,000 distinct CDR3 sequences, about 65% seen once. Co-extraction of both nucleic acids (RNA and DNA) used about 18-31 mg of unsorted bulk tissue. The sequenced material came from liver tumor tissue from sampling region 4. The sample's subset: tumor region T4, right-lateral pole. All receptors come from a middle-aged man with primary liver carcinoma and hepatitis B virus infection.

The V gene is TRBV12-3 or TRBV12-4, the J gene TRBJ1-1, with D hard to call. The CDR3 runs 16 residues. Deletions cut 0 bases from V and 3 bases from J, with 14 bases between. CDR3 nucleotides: TGTGCCAGCAGTTTAGCATGGCCCGTGCTCGACACTGAAGCTTTCTTT. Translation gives CASSLAWPVLDTEAFF.

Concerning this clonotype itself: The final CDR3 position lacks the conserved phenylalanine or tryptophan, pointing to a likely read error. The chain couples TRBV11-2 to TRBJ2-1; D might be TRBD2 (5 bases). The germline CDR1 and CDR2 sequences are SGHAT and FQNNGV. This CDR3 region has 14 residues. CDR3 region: CAGSLSGSSNEQFL. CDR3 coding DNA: TGTGCCGGCAGCTTGAGTGGGAGCTCCAATGAGCAGTTCTTA.

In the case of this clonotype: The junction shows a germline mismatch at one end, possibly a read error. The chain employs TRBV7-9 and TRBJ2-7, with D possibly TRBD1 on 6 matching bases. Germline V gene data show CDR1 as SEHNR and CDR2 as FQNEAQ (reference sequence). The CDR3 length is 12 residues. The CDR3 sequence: CTSNWTDYEQYF. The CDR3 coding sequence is TGTACCAGCAACTGGACAGATTACGAGCAGTACTTC.

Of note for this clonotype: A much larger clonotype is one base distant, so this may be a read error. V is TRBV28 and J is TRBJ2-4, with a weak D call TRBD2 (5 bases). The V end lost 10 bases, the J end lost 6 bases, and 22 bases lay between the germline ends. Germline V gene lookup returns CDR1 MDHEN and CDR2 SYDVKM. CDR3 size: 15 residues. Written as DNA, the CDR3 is TGTGCCATCCTCCCAGTCGGTGGAGGAGTAAACATTCAGTACTTC. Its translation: CAILPVGGGVNIQYF. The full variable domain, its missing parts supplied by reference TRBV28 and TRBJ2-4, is DVKVTQSSRYLVKRTGEKVFLECVQDMDHENMFWYRQDPGLGLRLIYFSYDVKMKEKGDIPEGYSVSREKKERFSLILESASTNQTSMYLCAILPVGGGVNIQYFGAGTRLSVL.

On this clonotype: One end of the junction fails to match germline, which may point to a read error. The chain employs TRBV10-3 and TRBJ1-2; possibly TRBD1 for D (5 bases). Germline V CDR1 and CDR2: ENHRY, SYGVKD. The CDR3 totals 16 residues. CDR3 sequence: CAISESFARASYGYIF. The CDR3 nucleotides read TGTGCCATCAGTGAGTCGTTCGCCAGGGCCTCCTATGGCTACATCTTC.

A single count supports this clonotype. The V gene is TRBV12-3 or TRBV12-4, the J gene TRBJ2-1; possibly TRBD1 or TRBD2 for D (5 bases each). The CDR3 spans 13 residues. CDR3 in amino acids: CVTGVCGGSEQFF. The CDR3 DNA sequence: TGTGTCACAGGTGTCTGTGGGGGTAGTGAGCAGTTCTTC.

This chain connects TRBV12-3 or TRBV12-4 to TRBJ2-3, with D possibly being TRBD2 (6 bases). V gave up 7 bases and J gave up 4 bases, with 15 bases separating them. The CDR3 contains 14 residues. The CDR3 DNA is TGTGCCAGCATGGGAGCGGAGGGCCCAGATACGCAGTATTTT. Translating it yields CASMGAEGPDTQYF.

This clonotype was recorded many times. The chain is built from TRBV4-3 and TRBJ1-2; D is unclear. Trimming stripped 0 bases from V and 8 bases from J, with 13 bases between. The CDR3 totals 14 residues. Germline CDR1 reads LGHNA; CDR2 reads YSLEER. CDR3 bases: TGCGCCAGCAGCCAAGATTCAAGCTTGGGGGGCTACACCTTC. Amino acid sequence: CASSQDSSLGGYTF.

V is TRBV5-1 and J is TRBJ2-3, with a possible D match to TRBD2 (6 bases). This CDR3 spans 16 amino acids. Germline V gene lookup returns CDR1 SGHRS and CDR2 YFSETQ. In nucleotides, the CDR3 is TGCTCCGGCAGCTCCCTAGTAACGGGAGCCACAGATACGCAGTATTTT. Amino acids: CSGSSLVTGATDTQYF.

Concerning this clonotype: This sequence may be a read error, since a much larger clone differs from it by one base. CDR3 in DNA: TGCAGCGCCGGGTACGGGCTGAACACTGAAGTTTTCTTT. Its protein is CSAGYGLNTEVFF. The chain links TRBV29-1 to TRBJ1-1; no clear D. The CDR3 is 13 amino acids. Looked up from germline, CDR1 is SQVTM and CDR2 is ANQGSEA. Looking up the rest from reference TRBV29-1 and TRBJ1-1 gives the full variable domain: SAVISQKPSRDICQRGTSLTIQCQVDSQVTMMFWYRQQPGQSLTLIATANQGSEATYESGFVIDKFPISRPNLTFSTLTVSNMSPEDSSIYLCSAGYGLNTEVFFGQGTRLTVV.

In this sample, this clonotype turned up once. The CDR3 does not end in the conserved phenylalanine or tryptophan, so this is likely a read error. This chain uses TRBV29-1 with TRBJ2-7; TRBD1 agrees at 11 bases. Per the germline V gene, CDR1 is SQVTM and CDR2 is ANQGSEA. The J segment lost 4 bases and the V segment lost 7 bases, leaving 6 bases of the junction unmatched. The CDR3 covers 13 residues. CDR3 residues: CSAAGTGGYEQYL. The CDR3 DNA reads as TGCAGCGCTGCCGGGACAGGGGGGTACGAGCAGTACCTC.

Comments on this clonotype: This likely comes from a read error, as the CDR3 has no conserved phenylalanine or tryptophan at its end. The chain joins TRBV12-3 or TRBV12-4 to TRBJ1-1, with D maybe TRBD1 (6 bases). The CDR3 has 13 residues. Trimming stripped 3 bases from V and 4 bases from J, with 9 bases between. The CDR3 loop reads CASSFSGVTEAFL. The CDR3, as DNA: TGTGCCAGCAGTTTTTCAGGGGTCACTGAAGCTTTCCTT.

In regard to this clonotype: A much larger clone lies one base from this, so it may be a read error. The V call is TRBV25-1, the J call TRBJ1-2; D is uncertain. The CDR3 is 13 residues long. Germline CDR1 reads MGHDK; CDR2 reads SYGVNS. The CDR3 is CAGSFLLGYGYTF. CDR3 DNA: TGTGCCGGCAGTTTTCTGTTGGGCTATGGCTACACCTTC.

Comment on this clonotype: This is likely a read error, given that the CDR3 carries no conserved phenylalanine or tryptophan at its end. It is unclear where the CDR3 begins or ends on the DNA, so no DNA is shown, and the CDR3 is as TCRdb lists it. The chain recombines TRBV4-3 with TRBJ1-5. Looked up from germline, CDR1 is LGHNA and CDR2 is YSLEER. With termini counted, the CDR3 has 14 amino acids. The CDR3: CASSQDVSNQPRHS.

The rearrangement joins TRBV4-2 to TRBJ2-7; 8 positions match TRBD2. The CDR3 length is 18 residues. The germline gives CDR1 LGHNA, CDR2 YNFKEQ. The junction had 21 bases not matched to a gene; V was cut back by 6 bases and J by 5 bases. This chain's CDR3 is CASSGKPGLVGGSHEQYF. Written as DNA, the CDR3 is TGTGCCAGCAGTGGAAAACCGGGACTAGTGGGAGGGTCGCACGAGCAGTACTTC.

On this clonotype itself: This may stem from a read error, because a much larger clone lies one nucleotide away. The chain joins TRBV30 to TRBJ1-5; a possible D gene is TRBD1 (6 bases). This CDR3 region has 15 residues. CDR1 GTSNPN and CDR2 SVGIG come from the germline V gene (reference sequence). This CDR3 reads CVRALAGGRNQPQHF. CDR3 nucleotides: TGTGTTAGGGCCCTCGCGGGGGGCCGCAATCAGCCCCAGCATTTT.

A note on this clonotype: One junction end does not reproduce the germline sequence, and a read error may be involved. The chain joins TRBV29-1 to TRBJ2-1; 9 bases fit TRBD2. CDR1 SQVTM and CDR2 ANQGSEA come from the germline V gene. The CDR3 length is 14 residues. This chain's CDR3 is CSVAKGGRDNVQFF. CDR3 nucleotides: TGCAGCGTTGCCAAGGGCGGGAGGGATAATGTGCAGTTCTTC.

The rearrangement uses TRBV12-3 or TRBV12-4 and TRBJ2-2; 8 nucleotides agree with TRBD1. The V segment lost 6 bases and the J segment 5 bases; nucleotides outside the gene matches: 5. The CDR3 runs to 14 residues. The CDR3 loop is CASSNHRGTGELFF. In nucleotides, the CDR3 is TGTGCCAGCAGCAACCACAGGGGGACCGGGGAGCTGTTTTTT.

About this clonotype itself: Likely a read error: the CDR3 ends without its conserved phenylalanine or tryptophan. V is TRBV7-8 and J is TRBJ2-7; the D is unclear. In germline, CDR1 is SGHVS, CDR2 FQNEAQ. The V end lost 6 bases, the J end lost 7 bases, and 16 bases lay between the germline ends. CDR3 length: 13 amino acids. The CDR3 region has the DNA TGTGCCAGCAGTTTGGGCCCGGTGGAGGAGCAGTACTTA. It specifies CASSLGPVEEQYL.

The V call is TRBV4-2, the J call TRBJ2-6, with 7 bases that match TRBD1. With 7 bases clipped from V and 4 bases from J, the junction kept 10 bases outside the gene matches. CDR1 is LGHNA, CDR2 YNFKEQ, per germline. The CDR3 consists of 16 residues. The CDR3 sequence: CASNLDRAPGANVLTF. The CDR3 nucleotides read TGTGCCAGCAACCTCGACAGGGCCCCCGGGGCCAACGTCCTGACTTTC.

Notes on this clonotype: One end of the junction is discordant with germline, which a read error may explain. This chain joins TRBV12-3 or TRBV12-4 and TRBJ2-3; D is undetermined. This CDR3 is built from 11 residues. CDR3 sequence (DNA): TGTGCCATTCGGAGCACAGATACGCACTATTTT. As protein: CAIRSTDTHYF.

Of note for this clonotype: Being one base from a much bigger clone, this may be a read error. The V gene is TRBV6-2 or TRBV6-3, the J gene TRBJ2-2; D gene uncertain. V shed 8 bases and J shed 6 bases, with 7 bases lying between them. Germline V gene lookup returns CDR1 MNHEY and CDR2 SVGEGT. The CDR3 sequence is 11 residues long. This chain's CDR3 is CASGSSGELFF. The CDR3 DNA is TGTGCCAGCGGTTCCTCCGGGGAGCTGTTTTTT.

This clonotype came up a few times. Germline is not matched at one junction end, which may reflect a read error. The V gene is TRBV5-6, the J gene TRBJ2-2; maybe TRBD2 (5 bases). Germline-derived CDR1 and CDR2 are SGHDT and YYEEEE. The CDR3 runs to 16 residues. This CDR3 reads CASSLETAPNTGELLF. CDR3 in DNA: TGTGCCAGCAGCTTGGAGACTGCACCGAACACCGGGGAGCTGTTGTTC.

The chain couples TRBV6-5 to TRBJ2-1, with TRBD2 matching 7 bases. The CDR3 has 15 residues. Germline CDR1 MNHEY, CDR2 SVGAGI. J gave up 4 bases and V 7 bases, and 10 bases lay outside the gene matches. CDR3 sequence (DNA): TGTGCCAGCAATCCCTCGGCCGGGGGGTACAATGAGCAGTTCTTC. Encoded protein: CASNPSAGGYNEQFF.